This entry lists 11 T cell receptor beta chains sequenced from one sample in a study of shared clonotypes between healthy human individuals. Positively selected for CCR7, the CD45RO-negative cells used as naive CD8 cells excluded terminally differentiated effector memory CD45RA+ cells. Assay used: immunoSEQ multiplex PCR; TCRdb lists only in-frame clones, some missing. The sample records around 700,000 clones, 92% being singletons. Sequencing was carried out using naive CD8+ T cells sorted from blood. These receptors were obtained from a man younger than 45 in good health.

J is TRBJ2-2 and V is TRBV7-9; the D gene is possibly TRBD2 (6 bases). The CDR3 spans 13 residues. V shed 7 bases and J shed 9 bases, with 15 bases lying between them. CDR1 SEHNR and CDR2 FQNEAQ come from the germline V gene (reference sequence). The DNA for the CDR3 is TGTGCCAGCAACCGGGACTTGATTTGGGAGCTGTTTTTT. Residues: CASNRDLIWELFF.

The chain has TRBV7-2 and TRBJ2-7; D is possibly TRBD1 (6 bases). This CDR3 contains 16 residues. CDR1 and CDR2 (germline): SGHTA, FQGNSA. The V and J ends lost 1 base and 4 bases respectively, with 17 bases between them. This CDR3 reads CASSLVTGNPIYEQYF. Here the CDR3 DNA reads TGTGCCAGCAGCTTAGTTACAGGGAATCCCATTTACGAGCAGTACTTC.

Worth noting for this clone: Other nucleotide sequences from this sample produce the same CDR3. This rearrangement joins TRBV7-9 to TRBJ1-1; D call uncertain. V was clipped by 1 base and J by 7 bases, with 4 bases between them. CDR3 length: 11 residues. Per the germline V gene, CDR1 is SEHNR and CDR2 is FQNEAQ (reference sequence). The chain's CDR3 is CASSLGSEAFF. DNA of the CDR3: TGTGCCAGCAGCTTAGGCAGTGAAGCTTTCTTT.

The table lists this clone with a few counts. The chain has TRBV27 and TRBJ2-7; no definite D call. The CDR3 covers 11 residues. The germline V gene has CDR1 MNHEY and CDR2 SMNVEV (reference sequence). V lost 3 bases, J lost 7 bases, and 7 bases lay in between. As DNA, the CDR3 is TGTGCCAGCAGTTTTTCTAATGAGCAGTACTTC. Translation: CASSFSNEQYF.

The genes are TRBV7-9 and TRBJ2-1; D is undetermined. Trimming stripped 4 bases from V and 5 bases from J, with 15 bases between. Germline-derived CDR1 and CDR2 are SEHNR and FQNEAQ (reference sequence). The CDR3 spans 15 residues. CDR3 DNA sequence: TGTGCCAGCAGCTCGACGGTTTTCTACGACAATGAGCAGTTCTTC. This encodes CASSSTVFYDNEQFF.

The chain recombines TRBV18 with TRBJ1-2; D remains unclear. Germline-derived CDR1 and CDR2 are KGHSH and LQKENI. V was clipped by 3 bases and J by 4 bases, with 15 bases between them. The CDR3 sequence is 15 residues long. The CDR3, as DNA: TGTGCCAGCTCACCCCTTGAGGACGGTCTCTATGGCTACACCTTC. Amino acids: CASSPLEDGLYGYTF. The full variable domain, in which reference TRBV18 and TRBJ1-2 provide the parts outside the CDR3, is NAGVMQNPRHLVRRRGQEARLRCSPMKGHSHVYWYRQLPEEGLKFMVYLQKENIIDESGMPKERFSAEFPKEGPSILRIQQVVRGDSAAYFCASSPLEDGLYGYTFGSGTRLTVV.

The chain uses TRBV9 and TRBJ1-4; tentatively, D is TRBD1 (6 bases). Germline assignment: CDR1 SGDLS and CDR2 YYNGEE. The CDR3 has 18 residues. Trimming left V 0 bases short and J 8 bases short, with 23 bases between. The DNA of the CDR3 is TGTGCCAGCAGCGTAGAGGTCTCTGCGGCAGGGGCAGCGGAAAAACTGTTTTTT. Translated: CASSVEVSAAGAAEKLFF. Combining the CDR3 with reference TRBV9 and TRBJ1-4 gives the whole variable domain DSGVTQTPKHLITATGQRVTLRCSPRSGDLSVYWYQQSLDQGLQFLIQYYNGEERAKGNILERFSAQQFPDLHSELNLSSLELGDSALYFCASSVEVSAAGAAEKLFFGSGTQLSVL.

DNA of the CDR3: TGTGCCAGCAGTTACTCAGGGGGGGGGAACACTGAAGCTTTCTTT. It codes for CASSYSGGGNTEAFF. The gene calls are TRBV6-5 and TRBJ1-1; perhaps TRBD1 as D (6 bases). Germline V lookup: CDR1 MNHEY, CDR2 SVGAGI. The V end lost 0 bases, the J end lost 1 base, and 9 bases lay between the germline ends. CDR3 length: 15 residues.

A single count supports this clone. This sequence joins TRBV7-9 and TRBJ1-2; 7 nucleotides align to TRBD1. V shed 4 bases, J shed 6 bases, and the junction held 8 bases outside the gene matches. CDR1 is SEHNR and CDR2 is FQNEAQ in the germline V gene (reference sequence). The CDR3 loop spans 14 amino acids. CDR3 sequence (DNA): TGTGCCAGCAGCTCGGAACCCGGGACAGATGGCTACACCTTC. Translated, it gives CASSSEPGTDGYTF.

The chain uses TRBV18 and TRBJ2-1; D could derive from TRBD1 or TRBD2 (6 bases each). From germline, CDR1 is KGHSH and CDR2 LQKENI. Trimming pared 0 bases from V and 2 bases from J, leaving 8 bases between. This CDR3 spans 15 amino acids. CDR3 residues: CASSPPGGTYNEQFF. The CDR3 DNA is TGTGCCAGCTCACCACCGGGGGGCACCTACAATGAGCAGTTCTTC.

In DNA form, the CDR3 reads TGCGCCAGCAGCTTGGGTGTCGGAGCCTACGAGCAGTACTTC. It translates to CASSLGVGAYEQYF. The gene calls are TRBV5-1 and TRBJ2-7; D not certain. CDR3 length: 14 amino acids. V was shortened by 0 bases and J by 2 bases, with 9 bases between the two germline ends. CDR1 is SGHRS and CDR2 is YFSETQ in the germline V gene.